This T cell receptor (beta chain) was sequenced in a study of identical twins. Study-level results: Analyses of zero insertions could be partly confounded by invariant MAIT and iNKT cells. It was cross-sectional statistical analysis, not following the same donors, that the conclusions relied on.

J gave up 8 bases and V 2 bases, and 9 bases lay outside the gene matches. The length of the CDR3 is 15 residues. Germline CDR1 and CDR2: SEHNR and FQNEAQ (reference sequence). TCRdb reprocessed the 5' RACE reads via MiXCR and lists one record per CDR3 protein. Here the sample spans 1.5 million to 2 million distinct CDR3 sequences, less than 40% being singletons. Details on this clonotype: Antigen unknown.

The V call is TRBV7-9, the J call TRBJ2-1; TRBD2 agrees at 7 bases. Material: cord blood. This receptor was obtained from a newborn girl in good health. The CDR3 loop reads CASSLKGTNRHEQFF. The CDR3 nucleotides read TGTGCCAGCAGCTTAAAAGGGACTAACCGGCATGAGCAGTTCTTC.